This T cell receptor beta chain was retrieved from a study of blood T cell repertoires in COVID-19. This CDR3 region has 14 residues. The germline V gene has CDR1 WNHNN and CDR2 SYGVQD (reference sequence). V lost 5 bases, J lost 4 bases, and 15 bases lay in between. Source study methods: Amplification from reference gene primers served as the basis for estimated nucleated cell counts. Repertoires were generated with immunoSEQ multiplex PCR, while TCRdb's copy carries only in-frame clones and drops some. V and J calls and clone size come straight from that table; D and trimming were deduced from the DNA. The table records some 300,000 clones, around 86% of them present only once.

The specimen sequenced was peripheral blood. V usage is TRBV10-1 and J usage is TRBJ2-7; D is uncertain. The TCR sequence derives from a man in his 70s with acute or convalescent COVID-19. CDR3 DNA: TGCGCCAGCAGTACCGAGACCAAGACTTACGAGCAGTACTTC. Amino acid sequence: CASSTETKTYEQYF.